This TCR beta chain comes out of a study of regulatory T cells in long-lasting Graves disease. Investigators prepared the TCR beta libraries by applying iRepertoire HTBI primers and Arm-PCR of CDR3 regions. TCRdb re-called the multiplex PCR reads with MiXCR, one entry per CDR3 protein. The sample shows about 660,000 distinct CDR3 sequences, around 30% of them seen only once. This clonotype showed up just a few times. As yet, its antigen is unknown. Study outcomes and limitations: Persistent disease was associated with favored TRBV28 usage and with favored use of TRBJ1-2 and TRBJ2-5. Persistent Graves' patients showed less TCR diversity than newly diagnosed ones.

Time point reported: persistent/refractory GD, antithyroid drugs over 5 years with positive TRAb. Extracted RNA from PBMCs served as the source of the TCR library. American Thyroid Association guidelines defined how Graves' disease was diagnosed. V shed 5 bases and J shed 1 base, with 14 bases lying between them. The CDR3 is 16 residues long. From germline, CDR1 is SGHVS and CDR2 FNYEAQ. The TCR originated in a female donor with Graves disease. The chain employs TRBV7-6 and TRBJ2-2; possibly TRBD2 for D (6 bases). The sequencing here drew on peripheral blood mononuclear cells (PBMCs), taken when the disease was refractory, from a patient treated with antithyroid drugs. This CDR3 reads CASSPASARNTGELFF. CDR3 DNA sequence: TGTGCCAGCAGCCCCGCTAGCGCAAGGAACACCGGGGAGCTGTTTTTT.